Given below is one TCR beta chain in context. The data were obtained in a study of patients and donors after allogeneic stem cell transplantation. The germline V gene encodes CDR1 KGHDR and CDR2 SFDVKD. The V gene lost 4 bases and the J gene lost 2 bases, with 9 bases spanning the gap. This CDR3 has 14 residues. Each CDR3 protein gets one entry after TCRdb re-called the RT-PCR reads with MiXCR. The table records 110,000 or so distinct CDR3 sequences, roughly 37% of them present only once. The sample was blood, either unsorted or a sorted T cell fraction (not recorded which). The rearrangement joins TRBV24-1 to TRBJ2-3; D unclear. The receptor was isolated from a human donor who was either an allogeneic HSCT recipient or a stem cell or donor lymphocyte infusion donor (not recorded which). It is not recorded whose cells these are; they may come from a transplant donor. The CDR3 region is CATSDPTTTDTQYF. The CDR3, as DNA: TGTGCCACCAGTGACCCAACGACCACAGATACGCAGTATTTT.